There are a few counts of the clone carrying this T cell receptor (beta chain). Its antigen is currently unknown. From germline, CDR1 is DFQATT and CDR2 SNEGSKA (reference sequence). The CDR3 spans 15 residues. The junction had 7 bases not matched to a gene; V was cut back by 3 bases and J by 0 bases. Individual cDNA molecules carried attached unique molecular identifiers. Via MiXCR, TCRdb re-called the 5' RACE reads, giving one row per CDR3 protein. The sample has about 64,000 distinct CDR3 sequences; roughly an eighth are singletons. This specimen belongs to a study of early T cells in non-severe SARS-CoV-2 infection. Background on the study: It was bulk RNA from unsorted whole blood that was sequenced, and the chains were unpaired.

Study outcomes and limitations: Sequences matched to VDJdb favored anti-spike CD8 responses, while private and CD4 specificities were missed.

Sample: whole blood, taken at baseline. The origin of this receptor is an adult who was a healthcare worker with PCR-confirmed SARS-CoV-2 infection or an uninfected control (not recorded which). The rearrangement joins TRBV20-1 to TRBJ2-7; TRBD1 agrees at 8 bases. For the CDR3, the DNA is TGCAGTGCTAGCAGTTTACAGGGGGTCTCCTACGAGCAGTACTTC. Encoded protein: CSASSLQGVSYEQYF.